These T cell receptor beta chains were read from a single sample in a study of blood T cell repertoires in COVID-19. Profiled with immunoSEQ multiplex PCR; TCRdb holds only in-frame clones, not every one. Here the sample spans over 100,000 clones, approximately 87% being singletons. The material sequenced was peripheral blood. The receptor set was obtained from an older woman with acute or convalescent COVID-19. CDR3s include the opening cysteine and the closing phenylalanine or tryptophan. A D gene is named only where the DNA matches it firmly. The size entry is marked missing in some rows and otherwise reads once, few, many or a size class.

size	V	D	J	DNA	CDR3
-	TRBV5-5	-	TRBJ1-1	TGTGCCAGCAGCTTGGCGGTTTTCACTGAAGCTTTCTTT	CASSLAVFTEAFF
-	TRBV18	-	TRBJ2-3	TGTGCCAGCTCACCACCAGTACACACAGATACGCAGTATTTT	CASSPPVHTDTQYF
-	TRBV7-9	TRBD2	TRBJ2-1	TGTGCCAGCAGCTTAGCCGGACTAGGGGAAAATGAGCAGTTCTTC	CASSLAGLGENEQFF
-	TRBV7-3	TRBD2	TRBJ2-1	TGTGCCAGCAGCGCCGGACTAGCGCGATCCTACAATGAGCAGTTCTTC	CASSAGLARSYNEQFF
-	TRBV4-3	-	TRBJ2-3	TGCGCCAGCAGCCAAGAAGGCAGACACACAGATACGCAGTATTTT	CASSQEGRHTDTQYF
-	TRBV10-2	-	TRBJ1-5	TGCGCCAGCAGTACTTGGGGCCAGGCCCAGCATTTT	CASSTWGQAQHF
-	TRBV28	-	TRBJ2-7	TGTGCCAGCAGTTATGGGGAAGGGGTCGAGCAGTACTTC	CASSYGEGVEQYF
-	TRBV20-1	-	TRBJ1-1	TGCAGTGCTGGTGCCCCGCGACGGGGGGGAGGAAACACTGAAGCTTTCTTT	CSAGAPRRGGGNTEAFF
-	TRBV5-6	-	TRBJ2-5	TGTGCCAGCAGCTTGCCTGAGCCCCAAGAGACCCAGTACTTC	CASSLPEPQETQYF
few	TRBV18	-	TRBJ1-4	TGTGCCAGCTCACCACCGACAGAGCGTGAAAAACTGTTTTTT	CASSPPTEREKLFF
few	TRBV6-2/TRBV6-3	TRBD1	TRBJ1-1	TGTGCCAGCAGTGACCGACAGGGGGCAACTGAAGCTTTCTTT	CASSDRQGATEAFF
-	TRBV11-2	-	TRBJ2-5	TGTGCCAGCAGCTTAGTGTCCAGGGCGGAGACCCAGTACTTC	CASSLVSRAETQYF